Listed below are T cell receptor beta chains from one sample, sequenced in a study of Ad26.COV2.S vaccination and SARS-CoV-2 variants. Measured with immunoSEQ multiplex PCR; TCRdb has only the in-frame clones, and not every one. The sample holds some 400,000 clones, about nine tenths seen once. The sequences come from peripheral blood, collected in a trial of Ad26.COV2.S vaccine versus placebo. The receptor set was obtained from a person between 18 and 59 years old who received the Ad26.COV2.S COVID-19 vaccine or a placebo. The CDR3 runs from the conserved cysteine through the conserved F or W. D genes are given only for firm matches. Where a row states a size, it is once, few, many or the class of an expanded clone; other rows omit it.

CDR3nt	CDR3aa	v_gene	d_gene	j_gene	abundance
TGTGCCAGCAGCTCCGATCCCGGGACTAGTGGATATGAGCAGTTCTTC	CASSSDPGTSGYEQFF	TRBV5-4	TRBD2	TRBJ2-1	NA
TGCAGCGTTGAACCTCTTACAGGGGGGGGCTACACCTTC	CSVEPLTGGGYTF	TRBV29-1	TRBD1	TRBJ1-2	NA
TGTGCCAGCAGACCTCCGGGACAGGGGCTTCCCGAAGCTTTCTTT	CASRPPGQGLPEAFF	TRBV6-6	TRBD1	TRBJ1-1	NA
TGTGCCAGCAGCTTAGCAGGGGTAGCTTTCTTT	CASSLAGVAFF	TRBV11-3	NA	TRBJ1-1	NA
TGCGCCAGCAGCCAAGATCTAATAGGGGATCTTGGCTACACCTTC	CASSQDLIGDLGYTF	TRBV4-1	NA	TRBJ1-2	NA
TGTGCCAGCAGCTTAGCCCGGGACAGGGTTAACTATGGCTACACCTTC	CASSLARDRVNYGYTF	TRBV7-9	TRBD1	TRBJ1-2	NA
TGTGCCAGCAGCTTGGATCTAGCGGAGTCCTACTTC	CASSLDLAESYF	TRBV5-4	TRBD2	TRBJ2-7	NA
TGTGCCACCAGTGATGGGGGACTAGCGGGAGTCGCCGGGGAGCTGTTTTTT	CATSDGGLAGVAGELFF	TRBV24-1	TRBD2	TRBJ2-2	NA
TGTGCCAGCAGCCCCCCGGACCTGCTCACAGATACGCAGTATTTT	CASSPPDLLTDTQYF	TRBV5-4	NA	TRBJ2-3	NA
TGTGCCAGCTCCCCCGGGACAGGGACCTATGGCTACACCTTC	CASSPGTGTYGYTF	TRBV18	TRBD1	TRBJ1-2	NA
TGCGCCAGCAGCCAAGTTGCGGACTACACAGATACGCAGTATTTT	CASSQVADYTDTQYF	TRBV4-3	NA	TRBJ2-3	few
TGTGCCAGCAGCCAAGGGGTAGCGGGAGTGGAAGAGCAGTACTTC	CASSQGVAGVEEQYF	TRBV14	TRBD2	TRBJ2-7	NA
TGTGCCTGTAGCTCCTTGTTGGATGAGCAGTTCTTC	CACSSLLDEQFF	TRBV30	NA	TRBJ2-1	NA
TGTGCCTGGAGTGGGCGGGCTCGGGGGACTGAAGCTTTCTTT	CAWSGRARGTEAFF	TRBV30	NA	TRBJ1-1	NA
TGCGCCAGCAGCTTGGAGGCAGGGCGGGCTTTCTTT	CASSLEAGRAFF	TRBV5-1	NA	TRBJ1-1	NA
TGTGCCAGCAGACCTGGACTAGCGGACTCCTACAATGAGCAGTTCTTC	CASRPGLADSYNEQFF	TRBV2	TRBD2	TRBJ2-1	NA
TGTGCCAGCAGTGAAGCCCTCGCCGGCAATGAGCAGTTCTTC	CASSEALAGNEQFF	TRBV6-1	NA	TRBJ2-1	NA
TGTGCCAGCAGCTTGGACATAGCGGGAGGGAACACCGGGGAGCTGTTTTTT	CASSLDIAGGNTGELFF	TRBV7-6	TRBD2	TRBJ2-2	NA
TGTGCCAGCAGTTCGACCGGCCATGGCTACACCTTC	CASSSTGHGYTF	TRBV6-5	NA	TRBJ1-2	NA
TGTGCCAGCTCACCTAGCACAGGGGCTGAAAAACTGTTTTTT	CASSPSTGAEKLFF	TRBV18	TRBD1	TRBJ1-4	NA
TGCGCCAGCAGCTTGGAGGGACAGGGAGGGAGTGGCTACACCTTC	CASSLEGQGGSGYTF	TRBV5-1	TRBD1	TRBJ1-2	NA
TGCAGCGTTGAAGGGGCTAGCGGGAGGGCCTGGGAGACCCAGTACTTC	CSVEGASGRAWETQYF	TRBV29-1	TRBD2	TRBJ2-5	once
TGTGCCAGCAGCTACGGACTAGCGGGAAATGAGCAGTTCTTC	CASSYGLAGNEQFF	TRBV7-2	TRBD2	TRBJ2-1	NA
TGTGCCAGCAGCACGAGGGAATTATTGAGAGAGCAGTACTTC	CASSTRELLREQYF	TRBV5-4	NA	TRBJ2-7	NA
TGTGCCAGTACTTCTGGTTTTTACAATGAGCAGTTCTTC	CASTSGFYNEQFF	TRBV19	NA	TRBJ2-1	NA